This TCR beta chain was retrieved from a study of T cells in Graves' hyperthyroidism and ophthalmopathy. Lactation, pregnancy, other autoimmune disease or uncontrolled infection excluded patients. Study-wide results and caveats: By a 13 V-J model, ophthalmopathy was set apart from stable hyperthyroidism.

This clonotype has ten or more counts. What it recognizes is unknown. The CDR3 has 14 amino acids. The V segment lost 6 bases and the J segment 0 bases; nucleotides outside the gene matches: 5. RNA transcripts served as the template for amplifying TCR beta CDR3 regions. In the first-round RT-PCR of the TCR CDR3, the HTBI primer set was used. TCRdb recomputed calls from the multiplex PCR reads with MiXCR, one row per CDR3 protein. The sample carries more than 500,000 distinct CDR3 sequences, roughly 15% recorded once. Sequencing input: blood. The gene calls are TRBV12-3 or TRBV12-4 and TRBJ2-7, with 7 bases that match TRBD1. The receptor was derived from a woman in her forties with Graves' ophthalmopathy. CDR3 nucleotide sequence: TGTGCCAGCAGCTACGGGACAGTCTCCTACGAGCAGTACTTC. It encodes CASSYGTVSYEQYF.